What follows is one T cell receptor beta chain and its context. What it binds is unknown. The sample belongs to a study of T cell repertoires in cytomegalovirus infection. About the study: Matching HLA type, along with CMV infection, was indicated by public TCR beta signatures.

TCRdb passed the reads through MiXCR, listing each CDR3 protein once. The profile shows fewer than 550,000 distinct CDR3 sequences, approximately 25% of them singletons. General study findings and limits: Identification of carriers of CMV plus the relevant HLA was performed using cumulative public TCR beta family frequency. Across the ex vivo response, the dominant clonotypes were HLA-C-restricted CMV-specific TCR beta clonotypes.

The clonotype was recovered from a human donor in good health (CMV status not recorded). Some clones in this sample may be carry-over from other donors' samples. The sequenced sample was PBMCs.

CDR3 sequence (DNA): TGTGCCAGCAGTGAAGCAAGTGGGGTCCGGATATATTTT. This gives the protein CASSEASGVRIYF. The chain couples TRBV6-1 to TRBJ1-3; no definite D call. V was cut by 0 bases and J by 13 bases, with 13 bases left in between. The CDR3 consists of 13 residues. CDR1 and CDR2 from the germline V gene are MNHNS and SASEGT.